The following is a TCR beta chain sequence with its context. Authors' methods: Estimates of nucleated cell counts were drawn from the amplification of reference gene primers. Only in-frame clones appear in the TCRdb table, and some are missing; sequencing was by immunoSEQ multiplex PCR. V and J calls and clone size are given by that table; D and trimming were obtained from the DNA. The table lists roughly 41,000 clones, over 75% of them singletons, with around 40% in the top ten. The data originate from a study of blood T cell repertoires in COVID-19. The source of this sequence is a woman of 80 years or more with acute or convalescent COVID-19. Input material: peripheral blood.

CDR3 in DNA: TGCGCCAGCAGCTTGGGGGGACAGGGAGACGAGCAGTACTTC. Protein sequence: CASSLGGQGDEQYF. The chain joins TRBV5-1 to TRBJ2-7, with TRBD1 identical over 9 bases. CDR3 length equals 14 residues. V dropped 0 bases and J dropped 5; count of bases not matched to a gene: 3. Germline lookup yields CDR1 SGHRS and CDR2 YFSETQ.